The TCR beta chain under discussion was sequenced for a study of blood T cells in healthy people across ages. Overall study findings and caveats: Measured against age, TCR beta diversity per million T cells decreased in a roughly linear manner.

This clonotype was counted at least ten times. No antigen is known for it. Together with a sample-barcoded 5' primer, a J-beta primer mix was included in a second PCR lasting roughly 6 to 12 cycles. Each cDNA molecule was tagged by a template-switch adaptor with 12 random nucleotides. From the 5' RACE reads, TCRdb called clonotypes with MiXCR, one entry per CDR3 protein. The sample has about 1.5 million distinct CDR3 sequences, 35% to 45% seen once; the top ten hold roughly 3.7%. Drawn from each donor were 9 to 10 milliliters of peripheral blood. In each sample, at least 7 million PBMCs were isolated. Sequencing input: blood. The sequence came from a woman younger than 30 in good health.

CDR3 in DNA: TGCAGTGCTAGAGCCTTCGGGACAGCTAATGAAAAACTGTTTTTT. Translating gives CSARAFGTANEKLFF. The gene calls are TRBV20-1 and TRBJ1-4, with 7 bases identical to TRBD1. Germline CDR1 DFQATT, CDR2 SNEGSKA (reference sequence). The V and J ends lost 1 base and 3 bases, in that order; junction bases with no gene match: 5. The CDR3 loop spans 15 amino acids.